These 9 T cell receptor beta chains share one sample of origin, sequenced in a study of radiotherapy plus CTLA-4 blockade in lung cancer. Profiled with immunoSEQ multiplex PCR; TCRdb holds only in-frame clones, not every one. Altogether about 88,000 clones are present, approximately 75% being singletons, with the ten largest covering 11% to 15%. The sample here was peripheral blood, taken from a patient treated with radiotherapy plus ipilimumab. All receptors derive from a human donor with non-small cell lung cancer that progressed on radiotherapy plus ipilimumab.

J is TRBJ1-6 and V is TRBV27; D not certain. The CDR3 is made up of 13 amino acids. Germline V CDR1 and CDR2: MNHEY, SMNVEV (reference sequence). V lost 3 bases and J lost 2, with 2 bases in between. CDR3 DNA sequence: TGTGCCAGCAGTTTCGCCTATAATTCACCCCTCCACTTT. Its protein is CASSFAYNSPLHF.

V usage is TRBV29-1 and J usage is TRBJ2-3, with D tentatively TRBD2 (10 bases). The germline V gene encodes CDR1 SQVTM and CDR2 ANQGSEA. The CDR3 consists of 15 residues. The ends were cut back, 7 bases at V and 3 bases at J, with 20 bases in the middle. The CDR3 reads CSGAGGTGNTDTQYF. In DNA, the CDR3 is TGCAGCGGAGCGGGGGGGACAGGGAATACAGATACGCAGTATTTT.

The gene calls are TRBV7-9 and TRBJ1-5; no firm D call. The CDR3 is made up of 15 amino acids. Germline values: CDR1 SEHNR, CDR2 FQNEAQ (reference sequence). Trimming removed 4 bases at V and 2 bases at J, with 12 bases between. The DNA for the CDR3 is TGTGCCAGCAGCTCCCAGTATGGGGGCAATCAGCCCCAGCATTTT. Translating it yields CASSSQYGGNQPQHF.

Written as DNA, the CDR3 is TGTGCCAGCAGCCGCCGACTAGCGGGGGACTACAATGAGCAGTTCTTC. Protein product: CASSRRLAGDYNEQFF. This chain uses TRBV4-2 with TRBJ2-1; 12 bases fit TRBD2. V lost 4 bases, J lost 3 bases, and 4 bases stayed unmatched. This CDR3 spans 16 amino acids. Germline CDR1 is LGHNA and CDR2 is YNFKEQ.

This rearrangement joins TRBV6-6 to TRBJ1-1; D ambiguous. V shed 4 bases and J shed 7 bases, with 10 bases lying between them. The germline gives CDR1 MNHNY, CDR2 SVGAGI (reference sequence). The CDR3 spans 12 residues. CDR3 sequence (DNA): TGTGCCAGCAGTTCGTGGCAAAATGAAGCTTTCTTT. Amino acids: CASSSWQNEAFF.

The genes are TRBV29-1 and TRBJ1-4, with D uncertain. The V gene lost 0 bases and the J gene lost 8 bases, with 25 bases spanning the gap. Germline-derived CDR1 and CDR2 are SQVTM and ANQGSEA. CDR3 size: 18 residues. The CDR3 coding sequence is TGCAGCGTTGAAGATGGAACGGGGATGGGAGGGCTTAGGGAAAAACTGTTTTTT. The encoded protein is CSVEDGTGMGGLREKLFF. The whole variable domain, remainder taken from reference TRBV29-1 and TRBJ1-4, is SAVISQKPSRDICQRGTSLTIQCQVDSQVTMMFWYRQQPGQSLTLIATANQGSEATYESGFVIDKFPISRPNLTFSTLTVSNMSPEDSSIYLCSVEDGTGMGGLREKLFFGSGTQLSVL.

This clone was seen only a few times. The chain is built from TRBV25-1 and TRBJ1-4; tentatively, D is TRBD1 (6 bases). V shed 7 bases and J shed 7 bases, with 10 bases lying between them. The germline V gene encodes CDR1 MGHDK and CDR2 SYGVNS. This CDR3 contains 12 residues. The CDR3 DNA reads TGTGCCAGCAAACAGGGTAGTGAAAAACTGTTTTTT. Translating it yields CASKQGSEKLFF.

Remarks on this clone: Other DNA variants within this sample encode the same CDR3. The chain uses TRBV2 and TRBJ1-3; perhaps TRBD1 as D (5 bases). V lost 6 bases and J lost 0, with 9 bases in between. Germline assignment: CDR1 SNHLY and CDR2 FYNNEI. The CDR3 runs 14 residues. CDR3 nucleotides: TGTGCCAGCAGCCGTGGGGGCTCTGGAAACACCATATATTTT. Its protein product is CASSRGGSGNTIYF.

The chain combines TRBV4-1 with TRBJ1-2; D is unresolved. V was shortened by 2 bases and J by 3 bases, with 16 bases between the two germline ends. The germline V gene has CDR1 MGHRA and CDR2 YSYEKL. CDR3 length: 16 residues. The CDR3 region is CASSQPLPEPYYGYTF. The CDR3 nucleotides are TGCGCCAGCAGCCAACCGCTTCCAGAACCTTACTATGGCTACACCTTC.